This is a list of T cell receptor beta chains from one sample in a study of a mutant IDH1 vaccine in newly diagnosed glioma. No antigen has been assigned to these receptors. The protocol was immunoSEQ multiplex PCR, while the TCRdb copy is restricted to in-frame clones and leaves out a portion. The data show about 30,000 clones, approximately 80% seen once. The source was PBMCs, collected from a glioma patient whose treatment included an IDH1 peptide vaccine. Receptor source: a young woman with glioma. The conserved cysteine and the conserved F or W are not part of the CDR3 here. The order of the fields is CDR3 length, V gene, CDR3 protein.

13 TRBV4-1 ASSQVFLPSRGYT
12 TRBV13 ASSPIGGNTEAF
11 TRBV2 ASTAGSSGEQF
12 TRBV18 ASSPPVGANVLT
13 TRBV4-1 ASSPPGPLRDEQY
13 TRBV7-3 ASSADRDRWTEAF
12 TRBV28 ASSFSIAGNEQY
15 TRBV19 ASSPGTGSAGGYGYT
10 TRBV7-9 ASSPDILRAF
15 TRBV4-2 ASSPRAGRESNEKLF
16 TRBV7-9 ASSSPLVPGQGFGEAF
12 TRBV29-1 SVGSGSSTDTQY
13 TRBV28 ASSYAGPSNQPQH